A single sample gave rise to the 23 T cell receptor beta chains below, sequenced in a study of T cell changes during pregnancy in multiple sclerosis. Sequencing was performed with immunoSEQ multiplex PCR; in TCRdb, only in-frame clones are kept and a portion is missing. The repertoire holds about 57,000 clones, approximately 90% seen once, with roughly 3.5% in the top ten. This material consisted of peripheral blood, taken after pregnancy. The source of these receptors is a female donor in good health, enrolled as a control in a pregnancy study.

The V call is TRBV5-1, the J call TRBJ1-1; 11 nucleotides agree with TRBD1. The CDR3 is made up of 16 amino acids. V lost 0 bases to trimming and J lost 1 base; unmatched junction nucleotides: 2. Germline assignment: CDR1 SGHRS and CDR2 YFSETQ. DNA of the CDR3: TGCGCCAGCAGCTTGGAGGGACAGGGGGAGAACACTGAAGCTTTCTTT. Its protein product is CASSLEGQGENTEAFF.

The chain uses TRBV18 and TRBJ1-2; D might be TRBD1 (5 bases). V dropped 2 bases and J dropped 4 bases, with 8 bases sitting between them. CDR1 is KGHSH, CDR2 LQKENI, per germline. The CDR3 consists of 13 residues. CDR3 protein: CASSPDRIYGYTF. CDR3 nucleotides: TGTGCCAGCTCACCAGACAGAATCTATGGCTACACCTTC. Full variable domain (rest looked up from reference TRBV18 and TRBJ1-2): NAGVMQNPRHLVRRRGQEARLRCSPMKGHSHVYWYRQLPEEGLKFMVYLQKENIIDESGMPKERFSAEFPKEGPSILRIQQVVRGDSAAYFCASSPDRIYGYTFGSGTRLTVV.

CDR3 DNA sequence: TGTGCCAGCAGTTTCCCCGGGATAGGGACCGGGGAGCTGTTTTTT. It codes for CASSFPGIGTGELFF. The chain recombines TRBV28 with TRBJ2-2, with D maybe TRBD2 (5 bases). Trimming removed 3 bases at V and 5 bases at J, with 13 bases between. CDR1 and CDR2 from the germline V gene are MDHEN and SYDVKM. The CDR3 totals 15 residues.

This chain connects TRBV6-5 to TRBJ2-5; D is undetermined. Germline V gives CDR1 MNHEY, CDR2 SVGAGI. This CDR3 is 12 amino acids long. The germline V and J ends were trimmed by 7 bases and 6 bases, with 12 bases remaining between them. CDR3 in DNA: TGTGCCAGCACCCCGAACTTCAAGACCCAGTACTTC. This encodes CASTPNFKTQYF.

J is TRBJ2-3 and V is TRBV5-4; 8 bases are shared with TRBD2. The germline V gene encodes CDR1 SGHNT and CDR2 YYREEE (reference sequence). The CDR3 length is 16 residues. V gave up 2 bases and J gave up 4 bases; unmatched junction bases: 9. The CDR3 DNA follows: TGTGCCAGCAGCTTACGCGGGGGGCCAGAGGCAGATACGCAGTATTTT. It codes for CASSLRGGPEADTQYF. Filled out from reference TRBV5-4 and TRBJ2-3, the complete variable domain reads ETGVTQSPTHLIKTRGQQVTLRCSSQSGHNTVSWYQQALGQGPQFIFQYYREEENGRGNFPPRFSGLQFPNYSSELNVNALELDDSALYLCASSLRGGPEADTQYFGPGTRLTVL.

Written as DNA, the CDR3 is TGTGCCAGCTCACCACCGGACTTTGAGGGTTATTCACCCCTCCACTTT. This codes for CASSPPDFEGYSPLHF. The J gene is TRBJ1-6, the V gene TRBV18; no clear D gene. Germline lookup yields CDR1 KGHSH and CDR2 LQKENI. CDR3 length: 16 residues. Trimming took 0 bases from V and 8 from J, leaving 14 bases between them.

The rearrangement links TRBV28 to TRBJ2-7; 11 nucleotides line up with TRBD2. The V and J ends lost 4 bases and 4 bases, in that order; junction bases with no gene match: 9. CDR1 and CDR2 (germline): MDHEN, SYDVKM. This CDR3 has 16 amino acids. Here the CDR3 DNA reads TGTGCCAGCAGTTCCCTAGCGGGAGGATATAGGTACGAGCAGTACTTC. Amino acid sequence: CASSSLAGGYRYEQYF. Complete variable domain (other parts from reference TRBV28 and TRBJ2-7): DVKVTQSSRYLVKRTGEKVFLECVQDMDHENMFWYRQDPGLGLRLIYFSYDVKMKEKGDIPEGYSVSREKKERFSLILESASTNQTSMYLCASSSLAGGYRYEQYFGPGTRLTVT.

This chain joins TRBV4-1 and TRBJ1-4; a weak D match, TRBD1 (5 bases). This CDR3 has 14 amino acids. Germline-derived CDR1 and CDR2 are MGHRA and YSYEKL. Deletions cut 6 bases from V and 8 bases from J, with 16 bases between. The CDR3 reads CASRGGEEREKLFF. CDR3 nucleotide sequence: TGCGCCAGCAGGGGGGGGGAGGAGAGAGAAAAACTGTTTTTT.

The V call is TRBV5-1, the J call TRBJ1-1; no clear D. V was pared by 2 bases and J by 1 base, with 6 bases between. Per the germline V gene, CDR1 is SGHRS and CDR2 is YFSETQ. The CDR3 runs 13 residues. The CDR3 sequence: CASSFAENTEAFF. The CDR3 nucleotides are TGCGCCAGCAGCTTTGCAGAGAACACTGAAGCTTTCTTT.

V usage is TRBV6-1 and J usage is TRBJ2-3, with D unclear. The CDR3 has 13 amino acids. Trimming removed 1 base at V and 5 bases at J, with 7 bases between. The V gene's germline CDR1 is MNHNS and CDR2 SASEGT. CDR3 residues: CASSEEERDTQYF. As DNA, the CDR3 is TGTGCCAGCAGTGAAGAGGAGAGAGATACGCAGTATTTT.

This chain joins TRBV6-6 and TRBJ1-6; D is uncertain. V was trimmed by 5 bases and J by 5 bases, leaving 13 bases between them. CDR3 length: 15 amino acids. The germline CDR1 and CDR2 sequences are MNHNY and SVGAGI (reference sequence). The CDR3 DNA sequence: TGTGCCAGCAGTCGAAGTCGCCACAATAATTCACCCCTCCACTTT. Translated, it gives CASSRSRHNNSPLHF.

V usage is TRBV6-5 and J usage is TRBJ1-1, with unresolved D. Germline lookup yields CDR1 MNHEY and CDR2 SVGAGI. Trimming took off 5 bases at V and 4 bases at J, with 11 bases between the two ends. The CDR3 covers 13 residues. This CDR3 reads CASSPGLTTEAFF. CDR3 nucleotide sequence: TGTGCCAGCAGTCCCGGACTGACCACTGAAGCTTTCTTT.

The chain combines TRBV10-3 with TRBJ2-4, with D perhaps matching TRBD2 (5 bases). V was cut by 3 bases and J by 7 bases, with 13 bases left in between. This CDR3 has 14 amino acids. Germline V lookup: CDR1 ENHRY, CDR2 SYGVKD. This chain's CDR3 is CAISEGPGNNIQYF. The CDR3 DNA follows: TGTGCCATCAGTGAAGGTCCGGGGAACAACATTCAGTACTTC.

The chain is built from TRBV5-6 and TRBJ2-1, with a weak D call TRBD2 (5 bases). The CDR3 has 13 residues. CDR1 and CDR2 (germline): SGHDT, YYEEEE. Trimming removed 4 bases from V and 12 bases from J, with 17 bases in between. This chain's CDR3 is CASSDSAGEGQFF. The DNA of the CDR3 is TGTGCCAGCAGCGACTCCGCCGGGGAAGGGCAGTTCTTC.

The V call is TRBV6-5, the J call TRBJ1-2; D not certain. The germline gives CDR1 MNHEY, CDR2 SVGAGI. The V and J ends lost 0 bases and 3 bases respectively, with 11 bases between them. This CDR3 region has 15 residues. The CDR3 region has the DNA TGTGCCAGCAGTTACTCGTGGCAGGTTCACTATGGCTACACCTTC. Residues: CASSYSWQVHYGYTF.

As DNA, the CDR3 is TGTGCCAGCAGCTTAGGATCAGCGTCCTACGAGCAGTACTTC. Encoded protein: CASSLGSASYEQYF. The rearrangement joins TRBV11-2 to TRBJ2-7; D call uncertain. Per the germline V gene, CDR1 is SGHAT and CDR2 is FQNNGV. CDR3 length: 14 residues. V lost 1 base, J lost 1 base, and 8 bases lay in between.

The CDR3 region is CSVDRTEGGYTF. Written as DNA, the CDR3 is TGCAGCGTTGACCGGACAGAGGGAGGCTACACCTTC. The gene calls are TRBV29-1 and TRBJ1-2; TRBD1 is a possible D gene (6 bases). CDR1 is SQVTM, CDR2 ANQGSEA, per germline. Trimming left V 3 bases short and J 8 bases short, with 13 bases between. This CDR3 contains 12 residues.

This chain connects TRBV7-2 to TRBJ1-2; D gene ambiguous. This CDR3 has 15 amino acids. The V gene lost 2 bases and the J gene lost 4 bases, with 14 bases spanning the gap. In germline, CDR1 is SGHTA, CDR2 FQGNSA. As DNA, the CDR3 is TGTGCCAGCAGCTTACCCCTGTCGGGGAGCTATGGCTACACCTTC. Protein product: CASSLPLSGSYGYTF.

The CDR3 DNA is TGCGCCAGCAGCCCTCGGACTAGCGGAACTCAATACGAGCAGTACTTC. Its translation: CASSPRTSGTQYEQYF. The chain links TRBV4-1 to TRBJ2-7; the match to TRBD2 covers 10 bases. The trim removed 4 bases at V and 4 bases at J, leaving 10 bases unmatched. CDR1 is MGHRA and CDR2 is YSYEKL in the germline V gene. The CDR3 covers 16 residues.

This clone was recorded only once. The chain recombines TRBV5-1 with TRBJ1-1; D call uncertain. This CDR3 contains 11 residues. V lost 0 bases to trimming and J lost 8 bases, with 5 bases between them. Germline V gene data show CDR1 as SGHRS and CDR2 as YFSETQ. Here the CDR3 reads CASSLGQEAFF. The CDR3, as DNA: TGCGCCAGCAGCTTGGGGCAGGAAGCTTTCTTT.

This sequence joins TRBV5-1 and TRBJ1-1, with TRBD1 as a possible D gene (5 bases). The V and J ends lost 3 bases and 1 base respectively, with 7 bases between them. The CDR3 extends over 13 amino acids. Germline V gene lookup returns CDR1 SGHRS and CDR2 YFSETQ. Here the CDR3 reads CASSYTGNTEAFF. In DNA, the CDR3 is TGCGCCAGCAGCTATACAGGGAACACTGAAGCTTTCTTT. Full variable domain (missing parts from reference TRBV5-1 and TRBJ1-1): KAGVTQTPRYLIKTRGQQVTLSCSPISGHRSVSWYQQTPGQGLQFLFEYFSETQRNKGNFPGRFSGRQFSNSRSEMNVSTLELGDSALYLCASSYTGNTEAFFGQGTRLTVV.

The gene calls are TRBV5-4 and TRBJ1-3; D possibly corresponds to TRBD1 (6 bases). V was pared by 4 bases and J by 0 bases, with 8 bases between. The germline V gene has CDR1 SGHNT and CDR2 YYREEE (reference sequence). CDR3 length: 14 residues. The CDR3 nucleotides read TGTGCCAGCAGCCGGACAGCCTCTGGAAACACCATATATTTT. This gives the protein CASSRTASGNTIYF.

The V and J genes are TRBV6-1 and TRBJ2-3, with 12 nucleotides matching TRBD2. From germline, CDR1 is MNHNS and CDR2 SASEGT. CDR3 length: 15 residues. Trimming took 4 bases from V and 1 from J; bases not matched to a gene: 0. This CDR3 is CASSGLAGGTDTQYF. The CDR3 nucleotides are TGTGCCAGCAGTGGACTAGCGGGGGGCACAGATACGCAGTATTTT.